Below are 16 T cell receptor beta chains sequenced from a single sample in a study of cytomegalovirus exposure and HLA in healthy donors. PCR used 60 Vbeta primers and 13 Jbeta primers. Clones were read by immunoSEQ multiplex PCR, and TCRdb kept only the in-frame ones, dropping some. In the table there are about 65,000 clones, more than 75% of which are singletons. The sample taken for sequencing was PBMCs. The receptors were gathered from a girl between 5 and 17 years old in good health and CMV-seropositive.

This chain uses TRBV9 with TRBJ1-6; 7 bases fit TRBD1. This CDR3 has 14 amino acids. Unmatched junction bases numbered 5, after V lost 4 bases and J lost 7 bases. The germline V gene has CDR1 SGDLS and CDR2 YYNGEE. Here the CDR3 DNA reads TGTGCCAGCAGCCCCAGGGGGGAGAATTCACCCCTCCACTTT. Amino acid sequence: CASSPRGENSPLHF.

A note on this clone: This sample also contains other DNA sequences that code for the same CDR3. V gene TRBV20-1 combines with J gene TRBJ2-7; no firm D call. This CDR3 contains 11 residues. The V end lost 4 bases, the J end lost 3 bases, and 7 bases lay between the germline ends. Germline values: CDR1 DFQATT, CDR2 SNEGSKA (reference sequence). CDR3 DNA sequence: TGCAGTGCTAACTCTGGCTACGAGCAGTACTTC. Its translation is CSANSGYEQYF.

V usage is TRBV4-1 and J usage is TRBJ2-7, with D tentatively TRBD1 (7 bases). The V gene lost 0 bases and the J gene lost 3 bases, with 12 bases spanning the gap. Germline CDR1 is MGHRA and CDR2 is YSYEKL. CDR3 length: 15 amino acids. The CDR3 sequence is CASSQEPGGGYEQYF. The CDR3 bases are TGCGCCAGCAGCCAAGAACCAGGGGGAGGCTACGAGCAGTACTTC.

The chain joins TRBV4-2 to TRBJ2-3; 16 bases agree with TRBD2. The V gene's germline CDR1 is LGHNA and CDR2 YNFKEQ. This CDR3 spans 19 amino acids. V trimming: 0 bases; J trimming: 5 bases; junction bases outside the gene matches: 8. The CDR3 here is CASSQDLGTSGGEGDTQYF. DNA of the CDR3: TGTGCCAGCAGCCAAGATCTTGGGACTAGCGGGGGGGAAGGAGATACGCAGTATTTT.

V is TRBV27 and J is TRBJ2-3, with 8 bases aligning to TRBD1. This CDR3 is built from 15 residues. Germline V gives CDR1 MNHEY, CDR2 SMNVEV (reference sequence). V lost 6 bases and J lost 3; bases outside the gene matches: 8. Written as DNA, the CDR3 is TGTGCCAGCAGACTATGGACAGGGAAGACAGATACGCAGTATTTT. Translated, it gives CASRLWTGKTDTQYF.

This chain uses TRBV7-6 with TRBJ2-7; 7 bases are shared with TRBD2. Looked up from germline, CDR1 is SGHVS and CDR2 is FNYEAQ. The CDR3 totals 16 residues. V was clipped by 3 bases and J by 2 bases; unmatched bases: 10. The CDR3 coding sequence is TGTGCCAGCAGCTTGCTGGCGGGGGACCATACCTACGAGCAGTACTTC. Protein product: CASSLLAGDHTYEQYF.

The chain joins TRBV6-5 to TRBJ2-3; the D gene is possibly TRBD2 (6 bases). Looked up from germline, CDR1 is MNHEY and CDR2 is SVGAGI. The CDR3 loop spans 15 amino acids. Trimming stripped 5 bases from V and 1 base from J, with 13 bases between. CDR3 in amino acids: CASSPRLDRTDTQYF. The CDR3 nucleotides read TGTGCCAGCAGTCCCCGACTAGATCGCACAGATACGCAGTATTTT.

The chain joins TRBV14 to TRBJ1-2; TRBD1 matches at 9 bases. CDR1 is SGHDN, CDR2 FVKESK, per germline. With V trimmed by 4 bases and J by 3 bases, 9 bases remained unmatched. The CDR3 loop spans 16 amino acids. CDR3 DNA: TGTGCCAGCAGCCGATTAACAGGGGGCGCAGACTATGGCTACACCTTC. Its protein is CASSRLTGGADYGYTF. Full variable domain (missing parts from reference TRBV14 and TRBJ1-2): EAGVTQFPSHSVIEKGQTVTLRCDPISGHDNLYWYRRVMGKEIKFLLHFVKESKQDESGMPNNRFLAERTGGTYSTLKVQPAELEDSGVYFCASSRLTGGADYGYTFGSGTRLTVV.

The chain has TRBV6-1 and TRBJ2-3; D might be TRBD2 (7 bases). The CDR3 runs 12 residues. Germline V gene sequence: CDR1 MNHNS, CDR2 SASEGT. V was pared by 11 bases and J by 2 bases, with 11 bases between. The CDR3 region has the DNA TGTGCCGTCGCGGGGGCCACAGATACGCAGTATTTT. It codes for CAVAGATDTQYF.

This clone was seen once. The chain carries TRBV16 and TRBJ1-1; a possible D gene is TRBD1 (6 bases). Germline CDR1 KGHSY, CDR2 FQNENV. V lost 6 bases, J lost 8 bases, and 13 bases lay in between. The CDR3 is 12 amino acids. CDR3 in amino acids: CASRGYRVEAFF. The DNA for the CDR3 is TGTGCCAGCAGGGGATACAGGGTAGAAGCTTTCTTT.

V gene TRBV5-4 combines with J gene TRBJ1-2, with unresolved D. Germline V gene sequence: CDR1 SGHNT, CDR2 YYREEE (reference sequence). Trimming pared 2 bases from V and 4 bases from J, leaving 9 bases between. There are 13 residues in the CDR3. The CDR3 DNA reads TGTGCCAGCAGCTTCCCCCCGGGCTATGGCTACACCTTC. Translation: CASSFPPGYGYTF.

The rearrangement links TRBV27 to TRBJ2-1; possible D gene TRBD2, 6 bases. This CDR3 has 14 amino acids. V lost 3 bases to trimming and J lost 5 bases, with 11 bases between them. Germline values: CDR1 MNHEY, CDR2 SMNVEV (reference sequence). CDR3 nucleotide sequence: TGTGCCAGCAGTTTGGCTAGCGAAGACAATGAGCAGTTCTTC. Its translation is CASSLASEDNEQFF.

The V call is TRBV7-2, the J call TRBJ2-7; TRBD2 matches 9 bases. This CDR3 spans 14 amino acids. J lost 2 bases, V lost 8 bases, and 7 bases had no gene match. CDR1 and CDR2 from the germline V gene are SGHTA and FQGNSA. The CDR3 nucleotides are TGTGCCAGCCAGAAAGCGGGAGGCCCCTACGAGCAGTACTTC. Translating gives CASQKAGGPYEQYF.

CDR3 sequence (DNA): TGTGCCAGCAGTTCTCTCGGCTATGGCTACACCTTC. It translates to CASSSLGYGYTF. The V call is TRBV27, the J call TRBJ1-2; D is ambiguous. Trimming took off 4 bases at V and 4 bases at J, with 7 bases between the two ends. The CDR3 sequence is 12 residues long. Germline assignment: CDR1 MNHEY and CDR2 SMNVEV (reference sequence).

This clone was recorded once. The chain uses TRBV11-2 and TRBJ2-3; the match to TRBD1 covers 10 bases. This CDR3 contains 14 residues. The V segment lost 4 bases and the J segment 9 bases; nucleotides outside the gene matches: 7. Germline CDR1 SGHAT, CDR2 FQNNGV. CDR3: CASSWGGTGDTQYF. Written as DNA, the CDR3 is TGTGCCAGCAGCTGGGGGGGGACAGGGGACACGCAGTATTTT.

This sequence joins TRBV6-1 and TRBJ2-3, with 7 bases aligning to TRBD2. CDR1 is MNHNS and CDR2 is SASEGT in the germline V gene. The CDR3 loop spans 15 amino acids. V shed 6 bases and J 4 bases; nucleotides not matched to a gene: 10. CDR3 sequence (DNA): TGTGCCAGCAGCTCACTTACTAGCGTTGCAGATACGCAGTATTTT. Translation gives CASSSLTSVADTQYF.